This T cell receptor (beta chain) was retrieved from a study of shared T cell receptors in the human thymus. Profiled with immunoSEQ multiplex PCR; TCRdb holds only in-frame clones, not every one. The sample lists 700,000 or so clones; roughly 85% were seen once. This clone occurred once. CDR3 length equals 15 residues. Per the germline V gene, CDR1 is SGHRS and CDR2 is YFSETQ. V was clipped by 3 bases and J by 4 bases; unmatched bases: 7. The same specimen was also included in a second study, on human thymus T cells. Per that paper: The donor group consisted of healthy Finnish infants who were having corrective surgery for congenital heart defects. Thymic tissue was derived from resections collected during corrective heart surgery. Thymic and blood repertoires appeared to display a bias in their usage of V and J genes. Related research examined unrelated individuals and reported that their thymic repertoires overlapped highly.

The TCR comes from a girl in the first two years of life with a congenital heart defect. Sequenced input: thymocytes. This chain uses TRBV5-1 with TRBJ1-1; 9 nucleotides agree with TRBD1. Written as DNA, the CDR3 is TGCGCCAGCAGCTCGCCGGGACAGGGCACCACTGAAGCTTTCTTT. The encoded protein is CASSSPGQGTTEAFF.